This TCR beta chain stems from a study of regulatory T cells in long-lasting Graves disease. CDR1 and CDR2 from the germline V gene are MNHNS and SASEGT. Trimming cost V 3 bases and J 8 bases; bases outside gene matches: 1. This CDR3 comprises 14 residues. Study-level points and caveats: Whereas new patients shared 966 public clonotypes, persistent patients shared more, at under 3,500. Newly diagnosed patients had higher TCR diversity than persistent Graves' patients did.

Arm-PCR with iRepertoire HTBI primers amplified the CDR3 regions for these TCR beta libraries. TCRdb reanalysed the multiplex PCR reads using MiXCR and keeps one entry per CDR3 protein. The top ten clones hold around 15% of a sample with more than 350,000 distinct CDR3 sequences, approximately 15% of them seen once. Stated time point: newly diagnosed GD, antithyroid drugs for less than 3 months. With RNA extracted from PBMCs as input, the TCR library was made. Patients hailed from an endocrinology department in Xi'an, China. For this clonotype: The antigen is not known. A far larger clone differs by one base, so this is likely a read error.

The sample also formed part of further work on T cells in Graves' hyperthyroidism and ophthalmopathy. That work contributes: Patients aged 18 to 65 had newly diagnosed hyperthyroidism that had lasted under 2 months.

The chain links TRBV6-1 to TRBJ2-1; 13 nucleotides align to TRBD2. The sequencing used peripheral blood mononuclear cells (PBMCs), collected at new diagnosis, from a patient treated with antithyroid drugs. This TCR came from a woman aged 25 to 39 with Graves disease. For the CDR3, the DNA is TGTGCCAGCAGTGATGGACTAGCGGGAGATGAGCAGTTCTTC. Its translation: CASSDGLAGDEQFF.